This entry lists 17 T cell receptor beta chains sequenced from one sample in a study of blood T cell repertoires in COVID-19. Only in-frame clones appear in the TCRdb table, and some are missing; sequencing was by immunoSEQ multiplex PCR. The table lists more than 400,000 clones, approximately 83% of them singletons. The specimen sequenced was peripheral blood. Every receptor here comes from a human donor in a cohort sampled during active COVID-19.

The chain has TRBV14 and TRBJ1-2; D unclear. Germline CDR1 reads SGHDN; CDR2 reads FVKESK. With 4 bases removed from V and 3 bases from J, the gap between germline ends came to 9 bases. The CDR3 contains 13 residues. Written as DNA, the CDR3 is TGTGCCAGCAGCCCGGCAGGCCACTATGGCTACACCTTC. It yields the protein CASSPAGHYGYTF. The complete variable domain, with remaining parts taken from reference TRBV14 and TRBJ1-2, reads EAGVTQFPSHSVIEKGQTVTLRCDPISGHDNLYWYRRVMGKEIKFLLHFVKESKQDESGMPNNRFLAERTGGTYSTLKVQPAELEDSGVYFCASSPAGHYGYTFGSGTRLTVV.

This chain links TRBV4-2 with TRBJ1-1, with 8 bases aligning to TRBD1. Trimming removed 0 bases from V and 5 bases from J; junction bases left unmatched: 2. Per germline, CDR1 LGHNA and CDR2 YNFKEQ. The CDR3 is 14 amino acids. The CDR3 loop reads CASSQETGETEAFF. CDR3 sequence (DNA): TGTGCCAGCAGCCAAGAGACAGGGGAGACTGAAGCTTTCTTT.

This clone was detected a few times. The chain links TRBV5-1 to TRBJ1-1; 7 nucleotides align to TRBD1. This CDR3 spans 14 amino acids. From germline, CDR1 is SGHRS and CDR2 YFSETQ. Unmatched junction bases numbered 3, after V lost 1 base and J lost 3 bases. In nucleotides, the CDR3 is TGCGCCAGCAGCTTGCGACAGGGATACACTGAAGCTTTCTTT. This encodes CASSLRQGYTEAFF.

With respect to this clone: The sample has other DNA sequences that encode this CDR3 too. The chain couples TRBV5-1 to TRBJ1-1; D not resolved. V was clipped by 1 base and J by 0 bases, with 13 bases between them. From germline, CDR1 is SGHRS and CDR2 YFSETQ. CDR3 length: 16 amino acids. The CDR3 region is CASSLTERNMNTEAFF. The CDR3 nucleotides are TGCGCCAGCAGCTTGACAGAACGGAACATGAACACTGAAGCTTTCTTT.

This sequence joins TRBV30 and TRBJ2-7; 9 bases are shared with TRBD1. The CDR3 length is 14 residues. Germline CDR1 GTSNPN, CDR2 SVGIG (reference sequence). With V trimmed by 4 bases and J by 7 bases, 11 bases remained unmatched. The DNA for the CDR3 is TGTGCCTGGATGTACACAGGGGGCCGGGGGGAGCAGTACTTC. Its translation is CAWMYTGGRGEQYF. The full variable domain, its missing parts supplied by reference TRBV30 and TRBJ2-7, is SQTIHQWPATLVQPVGSPLSLECTVEGTSNPNLYWYRQAAGRGLQLLFYSVGIGQISSEVPQNLSASRPQDRQFILSSKKLLLSDSGFYLCAWMYTGGRGEQYFGPGTRLTVT.

The rearrangement links TRBV5-5 to TRBJ1-5; D is ambiguous. Germline CDR1 reads SGHKS; CDR2 reads YYEKEE (reference sequence). Trimming took off 0 bases at V and 6 bases at J, with 13 bases between the two ends. This CDR3 contains 15 residues. The CDR3 DNA reads as TGTGCCAGCAGCTTGGGAGGGTGGATCGGTCAGCCCCAGCATTTT. As protein: CASSLGGWIGQPQHF.

The chain recombines TRBV5-4 with TRBJ2-3; TRBD1 agrees at 8 bases. The CDR3 consists of 14 residues. Germline CDR1 reads SGHNT; CDR2 reads YYREEE (reference sequence). With 5 bases clipped from V and 2 bases from J, the junction kept 4 bases outside the gene matches. CDR3 protein: CASSQTGVTDTQYF. The CDR3 region has the DNA TGTGCCAGCAGTCAGACAGGGGTCACAGATACGCAGTATTTT.

The chain recombines TRBV9 with TRBJ2-3, with TRBD2 matching 7 bases. This CDR3 region has 16 residues. V gave up 4 bases and J gave up 1 base; unmatched junction bases: 9. Germline CDR1 reads SGDLS; CDR2 reads YYNGEE. The CDR3 loop is CASSSERLAGTDTQYF. DNA of the CDR3: TGTGCCAGCAGCTCGGAACGACTAGCTGGCACAGATACGCAGTATTTT.

This sequence joins TRBV5-1 and TRBJ2-1; 7 nucleotides line up with TRBD1. This CDR3 is 16 amino acids long. Losses at the gene ends were 0 bases for V and 3 bases for J; bases not matched to a gene: 6. Germline values: CDR1 SGHRS, CDR2 YFSETQ. Here the CDR3 reads CASSLADRVGYNEQFF. The CDR3 coding sequence is TGCGCCAGCAGCTTGGCCGACAGGGTAGGCTACAATGAGCAGTTCTTC.

The rearrangement uses TRBV7-3 and TRBJ2-3; TRBD2 agrees at 8 bases. Trimming removed 0 bases from V and 4 bases from J; junction bases left unmatched: 9. The CDR3 runs to 17 residues. Per the germline V gene, CDR1 is SGHTA and CDR2 is FQGTGA. CDR3: CASSLTVREGRADTQYF. The CDR3 nucleotides read TGTGCCAGCAGCTTAACGGTCCGGGAGGGTCGGGCAGATACGCAGTATTTT. The full variable domain, in which reference TRBV7-3 and TRBJ2-3 provide the parts outside the CDR3, is GAGVSQTPSNKVTEKGKYVELRCDPISGHTALYWYRQSLGQGPEFLIYFQGTGAADDSGLPNDRFFAVRPEGSVSTLKIQRTERGDSAVYLCASSLTVREGRADTQYFGPGTRLTVL.

The CDR3 nucleotides read TGTGCCAGCAGCTTACAGGGTATGAACACTGAAGCTTTCTTT. This sequence encodes CASSLQGMNTEAFF. The chain uses TRBV7-9 and TRBJ1-1, with a weak D call TRBD1 (5 bases). This CDR3 contains 14 residues. Trimming took off 2 bases at V and 0 bases at J, with 7 bases between the two ends. CDR1 and CDR2 (germline): SEHNR, FQNEAQ (reference sequence).

The V and J genes are TRBV10-1 and TRBJ2-2, with unresolved D. Looked up from germline, CDR1 is WNHNN and CDR2 is SYGVQD (reference sequence). The CDR3 is 14 amino acids. The germline V and J ends were trimmed by 0 bases and 5 bases, with 7 bases remaining between them. CDR3 amino acids: CASSESGGTGELFF. The CDR3 nucleotides are TGCGCCAGCAGTGAGTCCGGCGGAACCGGGGAGCTGTTTTTT.

V gene TRBV7-8 combines with J gene TRBJ2-1, with D possibly TRBD2 on 6 matching bases. The germline V gene has CDR1 SGHVS and CDR2 FQNEAQ. There are 14 residues in the CDR3. V shed 1 base and J shed 8 bases, with 12 bases lying between them. DNA for the CDR3: TGTGCCAGCAGCTTAGATCGCGGGGTCGATGAGCAGTTCTTC. It specifies CASSLDRGVDEQFF.

This clone was observed a single time. The chain recombines TRBV2 with TRBJ1-2; D ambiguous. Germline V gene lookup returns CDR1 SNHLY and CDR2 FYNNEI. The germline V and J ends were trimmed by 0 bases and 4 bases, with 12 bases remaining between them. The CDR3 is made up of 15 amino acids. Here the CDR3 reads CASSEAGQHSYGYTF. The CDR3 region has the DNA TGTGCCAGCAGTGAAGCGGGCCAACACTCCTATGGCTACACCTTC.

The chain recombines TRBV25-1 with TRBJ1-1, with a weak D call TRBD1 (6 bases). The CDR3 is made up of 13 amino acids. CDR1 is MGHDK, CDR2 SYGVNS, per germline. The ends were cut back, 8 bases at V and 0 bases at J, with 10 bases in the middle. The CDR3 region has the DNA TGTGCCAGCGGAACAGGGCTGAACACTGAAGCTTTCTTT. Its protein product is CASGTGLNTEAFF.

The V gene is TRBV15, the J gene TRBJ1-2; TRBD1 matches at 7 bases. The trim removed 8 bases at V and 5 bases at J, leaving 8 bases unmatched. Germline CDR1 LNHNV, CDR2 YYDKDF (reference sequence). This CDR3 has 13 residues. This chain's CDR3 is CATRRGGTYGYTF. CDR3 nucleotide sequence: TGTGCCACCCGGCGAGGGGGCACGTATGGCTACACCTTC.

The chain has TRBV5-1 and TRBJ2-2; the D is unclear. Germline values: CDR1 SGHRS, CDR2 YFSETQ. Trimming left V 3 bases short and J 0 bases short, with 9 bases between. The CDR3 totals 15 residues. Written as DNA, the CDR3 is TGCGCCAGCAGCTCGGAGAACGCGAACACCGGGGAGCTGTTTTTT. Translation: CASSSENANTGELFF.